Each of the 8 T cell receptor beta chains below was sequenced from the same sample in a study of blood T cell repertoires in COVID-19. Produced via immunoSEQ multiplex PCR; TCRdb's table is partial and in-frame only. The sample has under 60,000 clones; roughly 87% are singletons. Sequenced material: peripheral blood. The source is a woman aged 80 or over with acute or convalescent COVID-19.

J is TRBJ2-5 and V is TRBV4-2; 12 nucleotides align to TRBD2. Trimming cost V 4 bases and J 5 bases; bases outside gene matches: 11. The CDR3 is 17 amino acids. Germline values: CDR1 LGHNA, CDR2 YNFKEQ. In DNA, the CDR3 is TGTGCCAGCAGCCCCTTACTAGCGGGGGGCCCGGGGGAGACCCAGTACTTC. Protein product: CASSPLLAGGPGETQYF.

The rearrangement joins TRBV19 to TRBJ1-2, with D perhaps matching TRBD1 (5 bases). This CDR3 has 13 residues. V was clipped by 3 bases and J by 6 bases, with 11 bases between them. Germline V gene sequence: CDR1 LNHDA, CDR2 SQIVND (reference sequence). The CDR3 sequence is CASSMGRDDGYTF. In nucleotides, the CDR3 is TGTGCCAGTAGTATGGGCAGGGATGATGGCTACACCTTC. Looking up the rest from reference TRBV19 and TRBJ1-2 gives the full variable domain: DGGITQSPKYLFRKEGQNVTLSCEQNLNHDAMYWYRQDPGQGLRLIYYSQIVNDFQKGDIAEGYSVSREKKESFPLTVTSAQKNPTAFYLCASSMGRDDGYTFGSGTRLTVV.

V usage is TRBV5-1 and J usage is TRBJ2-7; possible D gene TRBD1, 6 bases. Trimming stripped 2 bases from V and 2 bases from J, with 11 bases between. The germline V gene encodes CDR1 SGHRS and CDR2 YFSETQ. The CDR3 is made up of 14 amino acids. CDR3 amino acids: CASSLSGQPYEQYV. In DNA, the CDR3 is TGCGCCAGCAGCTTATCCGGACAGCCCTACGAGCAGTACGTC.

This clone was found a few times. V gene TRBV5-4 combines with J gene TRBJ1-1, with D tentatively TRBD1 (5 bases). Germline V gives CDR1 SGHNT, CDR2 YYREEE (reference sequence). With 4 bases removed from V and 9 bases from J, the gap between germline ends came to 16 bases. CDR3 length: 13 amino acids. CDR3 sequence reads: CASSGRAQAQAFF. The CDR3 region has the DNA TGTGCCAGCAGCGGCAGGGCCCAAGCCCAAGCTTTCTTT. Combining the CDR3 with reference TRBV5-4 and TRBJ1-1 gives the whole variable domain ETGVTQSPTHLIKTRGQQVTLRCSSQSGHNTVSWYQQALGQGPQFIFQYYREEENGRGNFPPRFSGLQFPNYSSELNVNALELDDSALYLCASSGRAQAQAFFGQGTRLTVV.

This sequence joins TRBV6-5 and TRBJ1-1; 9 bases match TRBD1. Trimming removed 2 bases from V and 3 bases from J; junction bases left unmatched: 4. This CDR3 region has 15 residues. CDR1 MNHEY and CDR2 SVGAGI come from the germline V gene. DNA for the CDR3: TGTGCCAGCAGTTACAGGGGACAGGGCGACACTGAAGCTTTCTTT. Its translation: CASSYRGQGDTEAFF.

The CDR3 is CASNLAGPPWANVLTF. The CDR3 nucleotides are TGTGCCAGCAATCTAGCGGGCCCCCCTTGGGCCAACGTCCTGACTTTC. J is TRBJ2-6 and V is TRBV2, with 8 positions matching TRBD2. V trimming: 7 bases; J trimming: 5 bases; junction bases outside the gene matches: 10. There are 16 residues in the CDR3. CDR1 and CDR2 (germline): SNHLY, FYNNEI.

This sequence joins TRBV9 and TRBJ2-7; 9 bases map to TRBD1. This CDR3 has 14 amino acids. J was trimmed by 2 bases and V by 3 bases; bases with no gene match: 3. CDR1 and CDR2 (germline): SGDLS, YYNGEE. The CDR3 bases are TGTGCCAGCAGCGCCGGGACAGGGACCTACGAGCAGTACTTC. Its protein is CASSAGTGTYEQYF.

The CDR3 sequence: CATSDWGGGAKDTQYF. Written as DNA, the CDR3 is TGTGCCACCAGTGATTGGGGCGGGGGGGCAAAAGATACGCAGTATTTT. V gene TRBV24-1 combines with J gene TRBJ2-3, with 9 bases lining up with TRBD2. CDR3 length equals 16 residues. The V and J ends lost 2 bases and 5 bases, in that order; junction bases with no gene match: 7. Germline values: CDR1 KGHDR, CDR2 SFDVKD.